These 28 T cell receptor beta chains originate from one sample sequenced in a study of shared clonotypes between healthy human individuals. Produced via immunoSEQ multiplex PCR; TCRdb's table is partial and in-frame only. Of about 1 million clones in the sample, about 77% were seen once. Sequences were obtained from memory CD4+ T cells sorted from blood. Subset meaning: CD45RA-negative fraction. The receptor set was obtained from a man between 18 and 29 years old in good health.

The chain recombines TRBV6-5 with TRBJ1-4, with no clear D. Germline CDR1 MNHEY, CDR2 SVGAGI. The V end lost 3 bases, the J end lost 6 bases, and 8 bases lay between the germline ends. This CDR3 spans 13 amino acids. The CDR3 DNA reads TGTGCCAGCAGTTATACAGCCTATGAAAAACTGTTTTTT. This codes for CASSYTAYEKLFF.

The chain uses TRBV2 and TRBJ2-1; 8 bases align to TRBD2. The CDR3 contains 16 residues. Germline V CDR1 and CDR2: SNHLY, FYNNEI. Losses at the gene ends were 0 bases for V and 2 bases for J; bases not matched to a gene: 3. CDR3 amino acids: CASSEAGTSTYNEQFF. CDR3 nucleotide sequence: TGTGCCAGCAGTGAAGCGGGGACTAGTACCTACAATGAGCAGTTCTTC.

The chain joins TRBV9 to TRBJ2-1, with 14 bases fitting TRBD2. Germline V gene sequence: CDR1 SGDLS, CDR2 YYNGEE. The CDR3 loop spans 19 amino acids. V lost 3 bases to trimming and J lost 1 base; unmatched junction nucleotides: 9. The CDR3 DNA reads TGTGCCAGCAGCGGCGGGACTAGCGGGAGTGGGGGGTCCTACAATGAGCAGTTCTTC. It translates to CASSGGTSGSGGSYNEQFF.

V and J are TRBV7-8 and TRBJ1-5, with 8 bases matching TRBD1. V lost 4 bases to trimming and J lost 4 bases; unmatched junction nucleotides: 3. The germline CDR1 and CDR2 sequences are SGHVS and FQNEAQ. The CDR3 is 14 amino acids. The CDR3 region is CASSSDRANQPQHF. In DNA form, the CDR3 reads TGTGCCAGCAGCTCGGACAGGGCAAATCAGCCCCAGCATTTT. The full variable domain, completed using reference TRBV7-8 and TRBJ1-5, is GAGVSQSPRYKVAKRGQDVALRCDPISGHVSLFWYQQALGQGPEFLTYFQNEAQLDKSGLPSDRFFAERPEGSVSTLKIQRTQQEDSAVYLCASSSDRANQPQHFGDGTRLSIL.

This clone came up a few times. This rearrangement joins TRBV6-1 to TRBJ2-5; 10 nucleotides line up with TRBD2. The CDR3 loop spans 16 amino acids. The V gene end was trimmed by 2 bases and the J gene end by 4 bases; junction bases not matched to a gene: 7. Germline CDR1 MNHNS, CDR2 SASEGT. The DNA of the CDR3 is TGTGCCAGCAGTGAAAGCCTAGCGGGAGTAAGAGAGACCCAGTACTTC. Protein: CASSESLAGVRETQYF.

This clone has only a few counts. The J gene is TRBJ2-2, the V gene TRBV5-1, with 10 bases aligning to TRBD2. With V trimmed by 0 bases and J by 2 bases, 4 bases remained unmatched. The CDR3 runs 17 residues. Germline CDR1 and CDR2: SGHRS and YFSETQ. CDR3 nucleotides: TGCGCCAGCAGCTTGGCTAGCGGGGGTGTAAACACCGGGGAGCTGTTTTTT. It encodes CASSLASGGVNTGELFF.

This chain connects TRBV28 to TRBJ2-7; tentative D call: TRBD1 (5 bases). This CDR3 comprises 15 residues. The germline CDR1 and CDR2 sequences are MDHEN and SYDVKM. Trimming left V 3 bases short and J 3 bases short, with 15 bases between. Here the CDR3 reads CASSLGRVLSYEQYF. CDR3 DNA sequence: TGTGCCAGCAGTTTGGGGCGTGTCCTTAGCTACGAGCAGTACTTC.

This chain links TRBV27 with TRBJ2-1; 7 nucleotides align to TRBD1. Germline CDR1 MNHEY, CDR2 SMNVEV (reference sequence). V shed 2 bases and J 8 bases; nucleotides not matched to a gene: 15. CDR3 length: 17 residues. CDR3 residues: CASSLRRGQSPGDEQFF. The CDR3 DNA reads TGTGCCAGCAGTTTACGCCGGGGACAGTCCCCCGGCGATGAGCAGTTCTTC.

This clone was seen once. The chain is built from TRBV30 and TRBJ2-1; 7 nucleotides align to TRBD2. J gave up 7 bases and V 5 bases, and 14 bases lay outside the gene matches. The germline V gene encodes CDR1 GTSNPN and CDR2 SVGIG (reference sequence). This CDR3 contains 15 residues. The CDR3 sequence: CAWSPPVAGANEQFF. CDR3 nucleotides: TGTGCCTGGTCCCCACCTGTTGCGGGAGCGAATGAGCAGTTCTTC.

As DNA, the CDR3 is TGTGCCAGCAGGGGATATCGGTTCTACGAGCAGTACTTC. Translated: CASRGYRFYEQYF. The chain employs TRBV27 and TRBJ2-7; D is unclear. The CDR3 covers 13 residues. V was shortened by 6 bases and J by 3 bases, with 12 bases between the two germline ends. The germline V gene encodes CDR1 MNHEY and CDR2 SMNVEV (reference sequence).

In the case of this clone: The same CDR3 arises from other DNA sequences in this sample as well. V and J are TRBV9 and TRBJ1-1, with 7 nucleotides matching TRBD1. Germline V gives CDR1 SGDLS, CDR2 YYNGEE. Trimming took 0 bases from V and 3 from J; bases not matched to a gene: 5. The CDR3 extends over 15 amino acids. In DNA, the CDR3 is TGTGCCAGCAGCGTAGAGGGGGCTCGTGACACTGAAGCTTTCTTT. It encodes CASSVEGARDTEAFF.

J is TRBJ1-3 and V is TRBV28; D is unclear. Trimming pared 3 bases from V and 4 bases from J, leaving 4 bases between. Germline V gene sequence: CDR1 MDHEN, CDR2 SYDVKM. The CDR3 loop spans 12 amino acids. In nucleotides, the CDR3 is TGTGCCAGCAGTTTTGTAGGAAACACCATATATTTT. Protein product: CASSFVGNTIYF. Looking up the rest from reference TRBV28 and TRBJ1-3 gives the full variable domain: DVKVTQSSRYLVKRTGEKVFLECVQDMDHENMFWYRQDPGLGLRLIYFSYDVKMKEKGDIPEGYSVSREKKERFSLILESASTNQTSMYLCASSFVGNTIYFGEGSWLTVV.

This sequence joins TRBV6-5 and TRBJ1-4; 10 nucleotides match TRBD1. CDR1 MNHEY and CDR2 SVGAGI come from the germline V gene. J was trimmed by 6 bases and V by 0 bases; bases with no gene match: 4. The CDR3 length is 16 residues. The CDR3 nucleotides read TGTGCCAGCAGTTACTCGGGACAGGGGTTCCATGAAAAACTGTTTTTT. This translates into CASSYSGQGFHEKLFF.

This clone appeared once. This rearrangement joins TRBV5-1 to TRBJ2-1, with TRBD2 identical over 7 bases. V lost 9 bases and J lost 7; bases outside the gene matches: 13. This CDR3 region has 14 residues. The germline V gene encodes CDR1 SGHRS and CDR2 YFSETQ. CDR3 amino acids: CATRGRGGKNEQFF. The CDR3 coding sequence is TGCGCCACCCGAGGGAGGGGCGGGAAAAATGAGCAGTTCTTC.

Comments on this clone: The same CDR3 can be traced to other DNA sequences in this sample. The chain couples TRBV19 to TRBJ1-2, with TRBD1 matching over 7 bases. The germline V gene encodes CDR1 LNHDA and CDR2 SQIVND (reference sequence). The CDR3 covers 15 residues. Trimming cost V 4 bases and J 2 bases; bases outside gene matches: 7. The CDR3 sequence is CASSNPRQGNYGYTF. DNA of the CDR3: TGTGCCAGTAGTAACCCTCGACAGGGCAACTATGGCTACACCTTC. Looking up the rest from reference TRBV19 and TRBJ1-2 gives the full variable domain: DGGITQSPKYLFRKEGQNVTLSCEQNLNHDAMYWYRQDPGQGLRLIYYSQIVNDFQKGDIAEGYSVSREKKESFPLTVTSAQKNPTAFYLCASSNPRQGNYGYTFGSGTRLTVV.

This sequence joins TRBV29-1 and TRBJ1-3; no clear D. CDR1 SQVTM and CDR2 ANQGSEA come from the germline V gene. The CDR3 is made up of 13 amino acids. V gave up 4 bases and J gave up 1 base, with 8 bases separating them. The chain's CDR3 is CSVARSSGNTIYF. CDR3 bases: TGCAGCGTTGCGCGCTCTTCTGGAAACACCATATATTTT.

The V and J genes are TRBV14 and TRBJ1-2; D not resolved. V shed 4 bases and J shed 0 bases, with 6 bases lying between them. Germline assignment: CDR1 SGHDN and CDR2 FVKESK. This CDR3 comprises 13 residues. CDR3 amino acids: CASSLTSNYGYTF. CDR3 coding DNA: TGTGCCAGCAGCCTGACTTCTAACTATGGCTACACCTTC.

As regards this clone: Within the sample, other DNA sequences also encode this same CDR3. This rearrangement joins TRBV18 to TRBJ1-3; D uncertain. Germline loops: CDR1 KGHSH, CDR2 LQKENI. V shed 6 bases and J shed 4 bases, with 7 bases lying between them. CDR3 length: 12 amino acids. This CDR3 is CASSPDGNTIYF. In nucleotides, the CDR3 is TGTGCCAGCTCCCCCGACGGAAACACCATATATTTT.

Only a few counts were recorded for this clone. This chain links TRBV21-1 with TRBJ2-1. TRBV21-1 is noted as a pseudogene. CDR3 length equals 14 residues. The CDR3 loop is CASSAYKAVNEQFF. CDR3 DNA: TGTGCCAGCAGCGCTTACAAGGCAGTCAATGAGCAGTTCTTC.

The chain employs TRBV6-4 and TRBJ1-5, with D tentatively TRBD1 (6 bases). Trimming left V 6 bases short and J 3 bases short, with 12 bases between. The germline CDR1 and CDR2 sequences are MRHNA and SNTAGT. The length of the CDR3 is 14 residues. The CDR3 loop is CASSPDSANQPQHF. The CDR3 DNA reads TGTGCCAGCAGCCCGGACAGCGCCAATCAGCCCCAGCATTTT.

The chain carries TRBV19 and TRBJ1-2; 8 bases fit TRBD1. CDR1 and CDR2 (germline): LNHDA, SQIVND (reference sequence). After removal of 5 bases from V and 8 bases from J, the junction contained 10 bases not matched to a gene. This CDR3 is 14 amino acids long. The DNA for the CDR3 is TGTGCCAGTAGTTCACGGACAGGGTCCAGCGGCTACACCTTC. It yields the protein CASSSRTGSSGYTF.

The V gene is TRBV27, the J gene TRBJ1-2; 8 nucleotides match TRBD1. The CDR3 loop spans 12 amino acids. Germline loops: CDR1 MNHEY, CDR2 SMNVEV (reference sequence). With 9 bases clipped from V and 4 bases from J, the junction kept 4 bases outside the gene matches. The CDR3 DNA is TGTGCCAGTAAGGACAGGGCCTATGGCTACACCTTC. Its translation is CASKDRAYGYTF.

This clone came up a few times. CDR3 nucleotide sequence: TGTGCCAGCAGCTTGGCCGGGACTGACTTTTCCTACGAGCAGTACTTC. Its protein is CASSLAGTDFSYEQYF. This chain links TRBV5-4 with TRBJ2-7, with D maybe TRBD2 (6 bases). The CDR3 totals 16 residues. V gave up 0 bases and J gave up 1 base, with 14 bases separating them. The germline V gene encodes CDR1 SGHNT and CDR2 YYREEE (reference sequence).

This clone was picked up a small number of times. The chain couples TRBV18 to TRBJ1-4, with 7 bases that match TRBD1. The germline CDR1 and CDR2 sequences are KGHSH and LQKENI. V lost 6 bases to trimming and J lost 8 bases; unmatched junction nucleotides: 6. This CDR3 has 13 residues. The CDR3 nucleotides are TGTGCCAGCTCTAAACAGGGGTACGAAAAACTGTTTTTT. It specifies CASSKQGYEKLFF. Filled out from reference TRBV18 and TRBJ1-4, the complete variable domain reads NAGVMQNPRHLVRRRGQEARLRCSPMKGHSHVYWYRQLPEEGLKFMVYLQKENIIDESGMPKERFSAEFPKEGPSILRIQQVVRGDSAAYFCASSKQGYEKLFFGSGTQLSVL.

V is TRBV11-3 and J is TRBJ2-7; TRBD1 agrees at 8 bases. The V and J ends lost 2 bases and 2 bases, in that order; junction bases with no gene match: 5. Germline V gene lookup returns CDR1 SGHNT and CDR2 YENEEA. The CDR3 runs 15 residues. Here the CDR3 DNA reads TGTGCCAGCAGCTTAACCGGGACAGGACCCTACGAGCAGTACTTC. The encoded protein is CASSLTGTGPYEQYF.

This clone appeared a few times. The gene calls are TRBV7-2 and TRBJ2-3; either TRBD1 or TRBD2 may supply D (5 bases each). Per germline, CDR1 SGHTA and CDR2 FQGNSA. V was clipped by 8 bases and J by 10 bases, with 13 bases between them. The CDR3 loop spans 11 amino acids. CDR3 amino acids: CASGTGQPQYF. The DNA of the CDR3 is TGTGCCAGCGGGACGGGCCAGCCGCAGTATTTT.

The chain employs TRBV7-2 and TRBJ2-5, with no clear D. With 5 bases removed from V and 3 bases from J, the gap between germline ends came to 10 bases. CDR1 and CDR2 from the germline V gene are SGHTA and FQGNSA. This CDR3 is 13 amino acids long. In nucleotides, the CDR3 is TGTGCCAGCAGCCCCCGTACTGAAGAGACCCAGTACTTC. Translation gives CASSPRTEETQYF.

The gene calls are TRBV9 and TRBJ2-5; D is possibly TRBD2 (5 bases). The V end was cut by 4 bases, the J end by 8 bases, with 21 bases between. Germline lookup yields CDR1 SGDLS and CDR2 YYNGEE. This CDR3 region has 15 residues. CDR3 residues: CASSPQSRDMETQYF. The CDR3 DNA is TGTGCCAGCAGCCCCCAATCCCGGGATATGGAAACCCAGTACTTC. The entire variable domain, with the rest obtained from reference TRBV9 and TRBJ2-5, is as follows: DSGVTQTPKHLITATGQRVTLRCSPRSGDLSVYWYQQSLDQGLQFLIQYYNGEERAKGNILERFSAQQFPDLHSELNLSSLELGDSALYFCASSPQSRDMETQYFGPGTRLLVL.